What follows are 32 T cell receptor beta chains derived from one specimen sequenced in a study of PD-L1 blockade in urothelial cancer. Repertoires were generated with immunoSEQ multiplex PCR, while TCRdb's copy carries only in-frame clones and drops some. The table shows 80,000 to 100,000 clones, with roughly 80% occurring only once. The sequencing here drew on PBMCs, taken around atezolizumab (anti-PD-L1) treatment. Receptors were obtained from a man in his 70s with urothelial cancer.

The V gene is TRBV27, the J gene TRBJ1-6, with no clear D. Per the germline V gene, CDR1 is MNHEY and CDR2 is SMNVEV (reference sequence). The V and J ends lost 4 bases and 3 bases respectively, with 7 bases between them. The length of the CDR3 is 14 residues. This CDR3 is CASSWQNYNSPLHF. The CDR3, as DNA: TGTGCCAGCAGTTGGCAGAACTATAATTCACCCCTCCACTTT.

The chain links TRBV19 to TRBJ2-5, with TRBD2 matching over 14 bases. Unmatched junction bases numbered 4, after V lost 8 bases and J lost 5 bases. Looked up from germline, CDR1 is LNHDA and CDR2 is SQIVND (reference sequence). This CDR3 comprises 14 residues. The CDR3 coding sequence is TGTGCCAGTGCTAGACTAGCGGGAGGGGAGACCCAGTACTTC. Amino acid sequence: CASARLAGGETQYF.

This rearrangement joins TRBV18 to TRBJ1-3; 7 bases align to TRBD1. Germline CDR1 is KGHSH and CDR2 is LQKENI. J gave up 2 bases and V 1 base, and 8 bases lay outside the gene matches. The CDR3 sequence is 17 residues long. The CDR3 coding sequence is TGTGCCAGCTCACCACAATCGACGAGGGGGCCTGGAAACACCATATATTTT. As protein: CASSPQSTRGPGNTIYF.

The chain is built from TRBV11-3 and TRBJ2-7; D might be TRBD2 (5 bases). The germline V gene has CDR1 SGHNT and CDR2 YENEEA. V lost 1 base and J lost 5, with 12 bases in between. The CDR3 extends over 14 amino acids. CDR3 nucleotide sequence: TGTGCCAGCAGCTTAGCCGAGGTTAGCGACGAGCAGTACTTC. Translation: CASSLAEVSDEQYF.

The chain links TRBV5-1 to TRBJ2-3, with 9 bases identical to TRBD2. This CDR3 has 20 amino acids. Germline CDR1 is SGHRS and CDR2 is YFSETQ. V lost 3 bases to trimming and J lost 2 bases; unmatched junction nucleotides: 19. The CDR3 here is CASSYTQRGAQGRPTDTQYF. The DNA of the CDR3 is TGCGCCAGCAGCTATACCCAGCGGGGGGCCCAAGGTAGGCCCACAGATACGCAGTATTTT. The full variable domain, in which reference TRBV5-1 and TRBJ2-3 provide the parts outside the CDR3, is KAGVTQTPRYLIKTRGQQVTLSCSPISGHRSVSWYQQTPGQGLQFLFEYFSETQRNKGNFPGRFSGRQFSNSRSEMNVSTLELGDSALYLCASSYTQRGAQGRPTDTQYFGPGTRLTVL.

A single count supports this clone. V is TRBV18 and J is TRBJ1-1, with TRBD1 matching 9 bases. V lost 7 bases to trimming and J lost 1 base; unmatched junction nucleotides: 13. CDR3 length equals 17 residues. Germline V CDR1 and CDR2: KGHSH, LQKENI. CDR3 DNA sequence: TGTGCCAGCTTCTCGGGACAGGGTGTAGCTACGAACACTGAAGCTTTCTTT. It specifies CASFSGQGVATNTEAFF.

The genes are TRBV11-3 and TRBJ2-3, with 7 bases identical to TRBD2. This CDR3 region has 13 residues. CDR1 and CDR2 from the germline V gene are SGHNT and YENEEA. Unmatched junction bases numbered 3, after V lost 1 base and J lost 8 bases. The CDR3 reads CASSLGPGGTQYF. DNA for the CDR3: TGTGCCAGCAGCTTAGGCCCGGGGGGTACGCAGTATTTT.

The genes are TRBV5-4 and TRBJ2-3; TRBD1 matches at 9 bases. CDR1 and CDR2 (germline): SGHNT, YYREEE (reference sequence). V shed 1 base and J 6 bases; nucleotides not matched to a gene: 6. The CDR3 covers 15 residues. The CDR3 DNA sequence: TGTGCCAGCAGCTTGAAGGGACAGGGTTCCGATACGCAGTATTTT. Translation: CASSLKGQGSDTQYF.

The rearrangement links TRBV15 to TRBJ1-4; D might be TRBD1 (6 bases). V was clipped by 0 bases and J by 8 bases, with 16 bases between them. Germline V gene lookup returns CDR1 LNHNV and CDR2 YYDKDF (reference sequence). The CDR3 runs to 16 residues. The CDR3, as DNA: TGTGCCACCAGCAGAGACAGGGGAGGGAGGGGCGAAAAACTGTTTTTT. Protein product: CATSRDRGGRGEKLFF.

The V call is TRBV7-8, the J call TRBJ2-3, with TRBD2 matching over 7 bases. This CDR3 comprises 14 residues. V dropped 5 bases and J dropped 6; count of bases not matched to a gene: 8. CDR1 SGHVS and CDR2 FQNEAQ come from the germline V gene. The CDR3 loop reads CASSLSSGKDTQYF. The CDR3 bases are TGTGCCAGCAGCCTATCGAGCGGGAAGGATACGCAGTATTTT.

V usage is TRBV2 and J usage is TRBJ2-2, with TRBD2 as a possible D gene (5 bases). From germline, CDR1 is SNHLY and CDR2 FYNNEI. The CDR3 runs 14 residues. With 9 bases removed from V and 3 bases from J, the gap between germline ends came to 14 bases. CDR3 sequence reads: CASTARGYTGELFF. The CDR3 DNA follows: TGTGCCAGTACCGCTCGCGGGTACACCGGGGAGCTGTTTTTT.

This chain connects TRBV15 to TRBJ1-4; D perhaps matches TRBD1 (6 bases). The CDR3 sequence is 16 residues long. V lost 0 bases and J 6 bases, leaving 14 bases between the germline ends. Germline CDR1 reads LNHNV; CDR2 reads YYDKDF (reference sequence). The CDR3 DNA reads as TGTGCCACCAGCAGAGATCTGGGCAGGGGCGATGAAAAACTGTTTTTT. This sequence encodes CATSRDLGRGDEKLFF.

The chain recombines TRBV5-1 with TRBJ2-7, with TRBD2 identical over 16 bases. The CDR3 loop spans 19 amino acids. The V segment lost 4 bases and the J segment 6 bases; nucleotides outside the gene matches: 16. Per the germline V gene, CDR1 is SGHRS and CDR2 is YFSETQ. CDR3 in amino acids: CASSLGDAGTSGRAIEQYF. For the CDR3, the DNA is TGCGCCAGCAGCCTCGGGGACGCCGGGACTAGCGGGAGGGCAATCGAGCAGTACTTC.

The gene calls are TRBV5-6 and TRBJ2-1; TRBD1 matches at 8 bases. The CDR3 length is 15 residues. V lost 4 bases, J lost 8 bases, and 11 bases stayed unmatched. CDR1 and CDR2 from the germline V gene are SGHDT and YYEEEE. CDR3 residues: CASSPGTGPRDEQFF. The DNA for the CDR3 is TGTGCCAGCAGCCCCGGGACAGGACCGAGGGATGAGCAGTTCTTC.

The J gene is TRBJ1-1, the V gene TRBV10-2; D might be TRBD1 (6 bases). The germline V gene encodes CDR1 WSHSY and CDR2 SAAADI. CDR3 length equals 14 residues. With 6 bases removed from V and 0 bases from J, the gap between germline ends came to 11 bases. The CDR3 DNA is TGCGCCAGCAGGCAGGGACAACTGAACACTGAAGCTTTCTTT. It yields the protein CASRQGQLNTEAFF.

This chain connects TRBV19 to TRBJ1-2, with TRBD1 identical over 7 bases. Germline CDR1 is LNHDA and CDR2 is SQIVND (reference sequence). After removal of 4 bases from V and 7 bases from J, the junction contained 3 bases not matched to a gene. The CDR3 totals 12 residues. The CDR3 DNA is TGTGCCAGTAGTAGCACAGGGGCTGGCTACACCTTC. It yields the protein CASSSTGAGYTF.

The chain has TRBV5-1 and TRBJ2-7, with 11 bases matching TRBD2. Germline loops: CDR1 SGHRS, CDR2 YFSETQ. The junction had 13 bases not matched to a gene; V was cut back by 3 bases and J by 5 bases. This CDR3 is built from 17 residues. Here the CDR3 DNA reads TGCGCCAGCAGCTCATTTTTAGCGGGAGGGCCTTCGAACGAGCAGTACTTC. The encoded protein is CASSSFLAGGPSNEQYF.

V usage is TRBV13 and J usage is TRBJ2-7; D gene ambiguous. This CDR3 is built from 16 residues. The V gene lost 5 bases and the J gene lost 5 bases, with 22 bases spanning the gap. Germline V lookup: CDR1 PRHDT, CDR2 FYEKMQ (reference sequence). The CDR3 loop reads CASSPPRGSLKDEQYF. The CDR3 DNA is TGTGCCAGCAGCCCCCCCAGAGGCTCCCTCAAGGACGAGCAGTACTTC.

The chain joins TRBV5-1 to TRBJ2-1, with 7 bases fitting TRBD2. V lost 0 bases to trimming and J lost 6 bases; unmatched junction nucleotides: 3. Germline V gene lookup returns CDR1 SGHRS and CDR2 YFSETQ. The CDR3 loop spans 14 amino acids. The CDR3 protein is CASSLAGGRNEQFF. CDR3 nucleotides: TGCGCCAGCAGCTTGGCGGGGGGACGCAATGAGCAGTTCTTC.

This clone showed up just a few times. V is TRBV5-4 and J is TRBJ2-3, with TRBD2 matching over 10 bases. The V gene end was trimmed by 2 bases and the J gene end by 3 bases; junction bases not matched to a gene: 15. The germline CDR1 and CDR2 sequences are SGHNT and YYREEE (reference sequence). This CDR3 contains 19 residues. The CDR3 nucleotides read TGTGCCAGCAGCTTAGGGGTCGGGGCTAGCGGGGGAGGGACAGATACGCAGTATTTT. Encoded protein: CASSLGVGASGGGTDTQYF.

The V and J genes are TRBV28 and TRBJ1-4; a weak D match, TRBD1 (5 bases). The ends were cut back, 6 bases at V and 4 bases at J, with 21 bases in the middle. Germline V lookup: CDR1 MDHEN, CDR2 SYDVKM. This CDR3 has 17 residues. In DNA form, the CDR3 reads TGTGCCAGCAGCCCGGGGGGTCCGGGGGGACGTAATGAAAAACTGTTTTTT. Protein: CASSPGGPGGRNEKLFF.

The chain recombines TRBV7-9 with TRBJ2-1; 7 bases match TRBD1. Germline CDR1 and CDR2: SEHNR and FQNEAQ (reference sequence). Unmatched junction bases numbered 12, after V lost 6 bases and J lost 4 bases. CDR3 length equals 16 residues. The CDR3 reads CASRPAVGGSYNEQFF. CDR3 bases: TGTGCCAGCAGACCAGCTGTAGGGGGCAGTTACAATGAGCAGTTCTTC.

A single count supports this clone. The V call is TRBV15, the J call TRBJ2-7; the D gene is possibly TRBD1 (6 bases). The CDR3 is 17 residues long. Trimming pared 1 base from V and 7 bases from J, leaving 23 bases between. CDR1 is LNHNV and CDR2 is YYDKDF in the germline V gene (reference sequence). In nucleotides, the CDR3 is TGTGCCACCAGCAGAGGTGGGGCAGGGGTCGGATCGGGGGAGCAGTACTTC. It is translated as CATSRGGAGVGSGEQYF.

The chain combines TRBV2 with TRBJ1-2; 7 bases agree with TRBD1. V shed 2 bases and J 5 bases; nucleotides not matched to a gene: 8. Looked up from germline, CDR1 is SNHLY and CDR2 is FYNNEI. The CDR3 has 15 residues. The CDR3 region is CASSESPGDRYGYTF. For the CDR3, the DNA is TGTGCCAGCAGTGAATCCCCCGGGGACAGATATGGCTACACCTTC.

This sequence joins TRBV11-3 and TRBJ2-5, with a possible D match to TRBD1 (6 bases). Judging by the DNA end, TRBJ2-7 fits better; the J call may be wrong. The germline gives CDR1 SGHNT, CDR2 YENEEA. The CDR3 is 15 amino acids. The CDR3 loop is CASSPRGAGAYEQYF. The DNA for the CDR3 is TGTGCCAGCAGCCCCCGAGGGGCAGGGGCGTACGAGCAGTACTTC.

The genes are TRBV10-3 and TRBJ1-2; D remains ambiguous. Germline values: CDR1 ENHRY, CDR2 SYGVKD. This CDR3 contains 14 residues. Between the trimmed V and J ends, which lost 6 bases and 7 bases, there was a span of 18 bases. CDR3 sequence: CAIRAEVQRSGYTF. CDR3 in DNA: TGTGCCATCAGAGCTGAGGTACAGCGGAGTGGCTACACCTTC.

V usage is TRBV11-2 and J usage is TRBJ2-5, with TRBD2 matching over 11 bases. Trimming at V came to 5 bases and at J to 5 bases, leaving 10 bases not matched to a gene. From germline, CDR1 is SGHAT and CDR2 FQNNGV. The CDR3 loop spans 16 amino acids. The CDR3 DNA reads TGTGCCAGCAGCGAAATAGCGGGAGGGTCGAGGGAGACCCAGTACTTC. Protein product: CASSEIAGGSRETQYF. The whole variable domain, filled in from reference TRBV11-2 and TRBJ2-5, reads EAGVAQSPRYKIIEKRQSVAFWCNPISGHATLYWYQQILGQGPKLLIQFQNNGVVDDSQLPKDRFSAERLKGVDSTLKIQPAKLEDSAVYLCASSEIAGGSRETQYFGPGTRLLVL.

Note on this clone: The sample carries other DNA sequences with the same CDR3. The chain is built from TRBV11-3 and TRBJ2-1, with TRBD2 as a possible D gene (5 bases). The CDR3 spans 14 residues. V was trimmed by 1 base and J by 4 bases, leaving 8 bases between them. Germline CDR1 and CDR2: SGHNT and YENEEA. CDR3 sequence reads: CASSLAGVYNEQFF. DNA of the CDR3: TGTGCCAGCAGCTTAGCCGGGGTTTACAATGAGCAGTTCTTC.

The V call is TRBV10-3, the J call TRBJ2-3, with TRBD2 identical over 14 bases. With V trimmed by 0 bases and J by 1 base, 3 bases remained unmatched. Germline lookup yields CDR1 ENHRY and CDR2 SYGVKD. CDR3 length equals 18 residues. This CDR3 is CAISESGTSGGGTDTQYF. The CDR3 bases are TGTGCCATCAGTGAGTCCGGGACTAGCGGGGGAGGCACAGATACGCAGTATTTT.

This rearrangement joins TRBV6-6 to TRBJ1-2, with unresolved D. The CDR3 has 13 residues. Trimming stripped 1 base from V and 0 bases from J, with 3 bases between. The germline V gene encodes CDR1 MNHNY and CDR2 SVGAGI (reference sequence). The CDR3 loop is CASSYLTNYGYTF. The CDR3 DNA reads TGTGCCAGCAGTTACTTAACTAACTATGGCTACACCTTC.

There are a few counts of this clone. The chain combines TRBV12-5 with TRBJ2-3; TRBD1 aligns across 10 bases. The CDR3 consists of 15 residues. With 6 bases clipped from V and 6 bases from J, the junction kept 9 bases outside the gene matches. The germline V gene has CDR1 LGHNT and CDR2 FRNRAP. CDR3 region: CASGAGTGAKDTQYF. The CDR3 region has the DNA TGTGCTAGTGGGGCCGGGACAGGGGCCAAGGATACGCAGTATTTT.

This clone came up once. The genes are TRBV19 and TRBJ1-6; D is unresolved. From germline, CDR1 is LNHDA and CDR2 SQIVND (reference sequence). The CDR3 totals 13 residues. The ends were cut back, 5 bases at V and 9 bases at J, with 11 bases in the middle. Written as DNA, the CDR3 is TGTGCCAGTAGTCCCCGGGAGACTTCACCCCTCCACTTT. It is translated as CASSPRETSPLHF.